The 31 T cell receptor beta chains below come from one sample, sequenced in a study of cytomegalovirus exposure and HLA in healthy donors. The PCR used 60 Vbeta and 13 Jbeta primers. Data came from immunoSEQ multiplex PCR; TCRdb stores just in-frame clones and leaves some out. The sample carries tens of thousands of clones, 85% to 95% recorded once. Sequencing used PBMCs. These TCRs come from a woman aged 18-30 years in good health and CMV-seronegative.

The J gene is TRBJ2-3, the V gene TRBV5-1; 10 bases agree with TRBD2. Germline V CDR1 and CDR2: SGHRS, YFSETQ. The CDR3 runs to 17 residues. J was trimmed by 4 bases and V by 4 bases; bases with no gene match: 12. Here the CDR3 DNA reads TGCGCCAGCAGCCCCTTTTCCCTAGCGGGAGAGTCAGATACGCAGTATTTT. It codes for CASSPFSLAGESDTQYF.

To note about this clone: This sample also contains other DNA sequences that code for the same CDR3. The chain carries TRBV6-5 and TRBJ1-6; D not resolved. The germline V gene encodes CDR1 MNHEY and CDR2 SVGAGI. V was shortened by 4 bases and J by 0 bases, with 10 bases between the two germline ends. This CDR3 spans 16 amino acids. The CDR3 here is CASSFAASSYNSPLHF. DNA of the CDR3: TGTGCCAGCAGTTTCGCAGCGAGCTCCTATAATTCACCCCTCCACTTT.

The CDR3 DNA reads TGTGCCAGCAGCATCGGGACAGGGGGCGGAGAGACCCAGTACTTC. Amino acid sequence: CASSIGTGGGETQYF. The rearrangement joins TRBV7-6 to TRBJ2-5; 12 nucleotides agree with TRBD1. The CDR3 covers 15 residues. Germline trimming cut 5 bases from V and 4 bases from J; bases unmatched to any gene: 5. Germline CDR1 and CDR2: SGHVS and FNYEAQ.

Worth noting for this clone: Germline is not matched at one junction end, which may reflect a read error. The V call is TRBV7-9, the J call TRBJ1-4; no firm D call. This CDR3 comprises 11 residues. The germline V gene encodes CDR1 SEHNR and CDR2 FQNEAQ (reference sequence). The CDR3 nucleotides read TGTTCCAGCAGCCAACAGGAAAAACTGTTTTTT. Its protein product is CSSSQQEKLFF.

The chain has TRBV4-2 and TRBJ2-1, with TRBD2 matching over 10 bases. The CDR3 extends over 15 amino acids. The V gene's germline CDR1 is LGHNA and CDR2 YNFKEQ. V gave up 2 bases and J gave up 5 bases; unmatched junction bases: 3. CDR3 residues: CASSQITSGNNEQFF. CDR3 nucleotides: TGTGCCAGCAGCCAAATCACTAGCGGGAACAATGAGCAGTTCTTC.

This clone was seen only once. Mismatch with germline at one junction end may stem from a read error. J is TRBJ1-5 and V is TRBV7-9, with TRBD1 as a possible D gene (6 bases). The germline CDR1 and CDR2 sequences are SEHNR and FQNEAQ (reference sequence). There are 14 residues in the CDR3. The CDR3 loop is CSSSAKGGEQPQHF. CDR3 nucleotide sequence: TGTTCCAGCAGCGCAAAGGGGGGGGAACAGCCCCAGCATTTT. The full variable domain, with the rest looked up from reference TRBV7-9 and TRBJ1-5, is DTGVSQNPRHKITKRGQNVTFRCDPISEHNRLYWYRQTLGQGPEFLTYFQNEAQLEKSRLLSDRFSAERPKGSFSTLEIQRTEQGDSAMYLCSSSAKGGEQPQHFGDGTRLSIL.

V is TRBV5-1 and J is TRBJ2-7; the match to TRBD1 covers 9 bases. The V and J ends lost 2 bases and 4 bases, in that order; junction bases with no gene match: 4. Germline V gene sequence: CDR1 SGHRS, CDR2 YFSETQ. The CDR3 is 14 amino acids. CDR3 amino acids: CASSFVDRGYEQYF. CDR3 DNA sequence: TGCGCCAGCAGCTTCGTGGACAGGGGATACGAGCAGTACTTC. The full variable domain, with the rest looked up from reference TRBV5-1 and TRBJ2-7, is KAGVTQTPRYLIKTRGQQVTLSCSPISGHRSVSWYQQTPGQGLQFLFEYFSETQRNKGNFPGRFSGRQFSNSRSEMNVSTLELGDSALYLCASSFVDRGYEQYFGPGTRLTVT.

The chain couples TRBV28 to TRBJ1-1; TRBD1 aligns across 11 bases. Unmatched junction bases numbered 5, after V lost 5 bases and J lost 6 bases. Germline lookup yields CDR1 MDHEN and CDR2 SYDVKM. This CDR3 has 14 amino acids. The chain's CDR3 is CASSPWGQGAEAFF. The CDR3 DNA follows: TGTGCCAGCAGTCCTTGGGGACAGGGGGCTGAAGCTTTCTTT.

The V call is TRBV19, the J call TRBJ1-5; 10 bases agree with TRBD1. V lost 5 bases, J lost 5 bases, and 6 bases stayed unmatched. Germline V gene data show CDR1 as LNHDA and CDR2 as SQIVND (reference sequence). There are 15 residues in the CDR3. The DNA of the CDR3 is TGTGCCAGTAGTTTTGAGGGACAGGGGTATCAGCCCCAGCATTTT. Protein: CASSFEGQGYQPQHF.

This clone was seen more than once but under ten times. The CDR3 nucleotides read TGTGCCAGCAGTACTAGCGAGAAGTACCAAGAGACCCAGTACTTC. Translation: CASSTSEKYQETQYF. The chain joins TRBV28 to TRBJ2-5, with 7 positions matching TRBD2. Trimming took 5 bases from V and 0 from J; bases not matched to a gene: 6. This CDR3 spans 15 amino acids. Germline CDR1 reads MDHEN; CDR2 reads SYDVKM.

J is TRBJ2-3 and V is TRBV5-1, with 7 bases fitting TRBD2. V was pared by 0 bases and J by 4 bases, with 5 bases of the junction left unmatched. This CDR3 is built from 15 residues. Per the germline V gene, CDR1 is SGHRS and CDR2 is YFSETQ. CDR3 DNA: TGCGCCAGCAGCTTGGTTGCGGGAGAAGCAGATACGCAGTATTTT. It codes for CASSLVAGEADTQYF.

The V call is TRBV19, the J call TRBJ2-1; TRBD2 agrees at 9 bases. Germline-derived CDR1 and CDR2 are LNHDA and SQIVND (reference sequence). Unmatched junction bases numbered 9, after V lost 3 bases and J lost 9 bases. CDR3 size: 15 residues. The CDR3 sequence: CASSIGRGRGGEQFF. In DNA form, the CDR3 reads TGTGCCAGTAGTATTGGTCGCGGGAGGGGGGGTGAGCAGTTCTTC.

The V gene is TRBV7-9, the J gene TRBJ2-1, with 8 bases matching TRBD2. This CDR3 is built from 15 residues. V dropped 3 bases and J dropped 7; count of bases not matched to a gene: 8. The germline V gene encodes CDR1 SEHNR and CDR2 FQNEAQ (reference sequence). The CDR3 sequence: CASSLGLGVQNEQFF. CDR3 DNA: TGTGCCAGCAGCTTGGGACTAGGGGTCCAAAATGAGCAGTTCTTC.

DNA of the CDR3: TGTGCCAGCAGCCAACGGACACAGGGGGCCTACGAGCAGTACTTC. It translates to CASSQRTQGAYEQYF. The chain has TRBV4-2 and TRBJ2-7, with 8 bases lining up with TRBD1. The CDR3 covers 15 residues. Germline V gene lookup returns CDR1 LGHNA and CDR2 YNFKEQ. V shed 2 bases and J 2 bases; nucleotides not matched to a gene: 5.

V gene TRBV28 combines with J gene TRBJ2-3, with 10 nucleotides matching TRBD2. The CDR3 totals 15 residues. The V segment lost 4 bases and the J segment 2 bases; nucleotides outside the gene matches: 3. CDR1 is MDHEN, CDR2 SYDVKM, per germline. CDR3 residues: CASSWSGRVTDTQYF. The CDR3 coding sequence is TGTGCCAGCAGTTGGAGCGGGAGGGTCACAGATACGCAGTATTTT. The whole variable domain, remainder taken from reference TRBV28 and TRBJ2-3, is DVKVTQSSRYLVKRTGEKVFLECVQDMDHENMFWYRQDPGLGLRLIYFSYDVKMKEKGDIPEGYSVSREKKERFSLILESASTNQTSMYLCASSWSGRVTDTQYFGPGTRLTVL.

This clone was counted between two and nine times. The rearrangement uses TRBV18 and TRBJ2-7, with 10 bases lining up with TRBD1. CDR1 and CDR2 from the germline V gene are KGHSH and LQKENI. With V trimmed by 5 bases and J by 6 bases, 7 bases remained unmatched. The CDR3 is 14 amino acids. CDR3 DNA sequence: TGTGCCAGCTCAACGTCCGGGACAGGGGTCGAGCAGTACTTC. Its translation is CASSTSGTGVEQYF.

The chain couples TRBV5-1 to TRBJ1-1; perhaps TRBD1 as D (6 bases). The CDR3 sequence is 14 residues long. The V end lost 4 bases, the J end lost 6 bases, and 16 bases lay between the germline ends. From germline, CDR1 is SGHRS and CDR2 YFSETQ. The CDR3 region is CASSASGDRAEAFF. The CDR3 region has the DNA TGCGCCAGCAGCGCTTCAGGGGATCGGGCTGAAGCTTTCTTT.

The genes are TRBV7-3 and TRBJ2-1; the match to TRBD1 covers 8 bases. This CDR3 comprises 17 residues. V lost 0 bases to trimming and J lost 3 bases; unmatched junction nucleotides: 7. Germline V lookup: CDR1 SGHTA, CDR2 FQGTGA. In nucleotides, the CDR3 is TGTGCCAGCAGCTTAACCCCATTCACAGGGGGCTACAATGAGCAGTTCTTC. Its translation is CASSLTPFTGGYNEQFF.

The chain joins TRBV7-2 to TRBJ2-1, with 9 bases matching TRBD2. The CDR3 is 16 amino acids. J gave up 4 bases and V 7 bases, and 11 bases lay outside the gene matches. Germline lookup yields CDR1 SGHTA and CDR2 FQGNSA. CDR3 in amino acids: CASTQSLTSGYNEQFF. CDR3 DNA: TGTGCCAGCACCCAAAGCCTGACTAGCGGATACAATGAGCAGTTCTTC.

J is TRBJ1-5 and V is TRBV5-4, with 9 bases that match TRBD1. This CDR3 has 18 residues. CDR1 SGHNT and CDR2 YYREEE come from the germline V gene (reference sequence). V trimming: 5 bases; J trimming: 3 bases; junction bases outside the gene matches: 15. The CDR3 protein is CASRLYARGQGYNQPQHF. As DNA, the CDR3 is TGTGCCAGCAGGCTGTATGCCCGGGGACAGGGATACAATCAGCCCCAGCATTTT.

V is TRBV5-1 and J is TRBJ2-7; 9 nucleotides line up with TRBD1. This CDR3 spans 14 amino acids. Germline loops: CDR1 SGHRS, CDR2 YFSETQ. The V gene end was trimmed by 4 bases and the J gene end by 6 bases; junction bases not matched to a gene: 8. The DNA for the CDR3 is TGCGCCAGCAGCCCACAGGGGGCACCGGGCGAGCAGTACTTC. Encoded protein: CASSPQGAPGEQYF.

The rearrangement links TRBV6-6 to TRBJ2-5; D may be TRBD2 (5 bases). This CDR3 comprises 13 residues. Deletions cut 7 bases from V and 5 bases from J, with 14 bases between. CDR1 and CDR2 from the germline V gene are MNHNY and SVGAGI (reference sequence). The CDR3 spells CASNSRGRETQYF. DNA for the CDR3: TGTGCCAGCAATTCCCGAGGGCGGGAGACCCAGTACTTC.

CDR3 sequence: CASSLALGGTNEKLFF. The CDR3 DNA follows: TGCGCCAGCAGCTTGGCCCTCGGGGGAACTAATGAAAAACTGTTTTTT. This chain connects TRBV5-1 to TRBJ1-4, with D possibly TRBD1 on 5 matching bases. Germline CDR1 and CDR2: SGHRS and YFSETQ. The CDR3 sequence is 16 residues long. V shed 0 bases and J shed 1 base, with 10 bases lying between them.

This clone is a singleton in its sample. V gene TRBV28 combines with J gene TRBJ2-3; the D is unclear. V was clipped by 3 bases and J by 2 bases, with 3 bases between them. The CDR3 runs 12 residues. Germline CDR1 MDHEN, CDR2 SYDVKM. This CDR3 is CASSLATDTQYF. The CDR3 nucleotides read TGTGCCAGCAGTTTGGCCACAGATACGCAGTATTTT.

V gene TRBV6-5 combines with J gene TRBJ2-7; D might be TRBD1 (6 bases). Trimming took 3 bases from V and 2 from J, leaving 11 bases between them. The CDR3 spans 14 residues. In germline, CDR1 is MNHEY, CDR2 SVGAGI. CDR3 in amino acids: CASSYQGTPYEQYF. The CDR3 bases are TGTGCCAGCAGTTATCAGGGGACCCCCTACGAGCAGTACTTC.

The chain links TRBV19 to TRBJ2-5; TRBD2 matches at 7 bases. After removal of 2 bases from V and 3 bases from J, the junction contained 12 bases not matched to a gene. From germline, CDR1 is LNHDA and CDR2 SQIVND (reference sequence). The CDR3 covers 17 residues. The CDR3 spells CASSIMEGGSSKETQYF. The CDR3 DNA reads TGTGCCAGTAGTATAATGGAGGGCGGGAGCAGTAAAGAGACCCAGTACTTC. The full variable domain, with the rest looked up from reference TRBV19 and TRBJ2-5, is DGGITQSPKYLFRKEGQNVTLSCEQNLNHDAMYWYRQDPGQGLRLIYYSQIVNDFQKGDIAEGYSVSREKKESFPLTVTSAQKNPTAFYLCASSIMEGGSSKETQYFGPGTRLLVL.

This sequence joins TRBV11-3 and TRBJ2-1, with D tentatively TRBD1 (5 bases). The CDR3 covers 16 residues. Germline V gene sequence: CDR1 SGHNT, CDR2 YENEEA. V was trimmed by 4 bases and J by 8 bases, leaving 21 bases between them. This CDR3 reads CASSSQNEALGDEQFF. CDR3 coding DNA: TGTGCCAGCAGCTCCCAGAACGAGGCCTTAGGGGATGAGCAGTTCTTC. The whole variable domain, filled in from reference TRBV11-3 and TRBJ2-1, reads EAGVVQSPRYKIIEKKQPVAFWCNPISGHNTLYWYLQNLGQGPELLIRYENEEAVDDSQLPKDRFSAERLKGVDSTLKIQPAELGDSAVYLCASSSQNEALGDEQFFGPGTRLTVL.

This clone appeared once. The CDR3: CAISETLAYTGELFF. CDR3 coding DNA: TGTGCCATCAGTGAGACACTAGCGTACACCGGGGAGCTGTTTTTT. The chain carries TRBV10-3 and TRBJ2-2, with 7 bases fitting TRBD2. J gave up 3 bases and V 2 bases, and 3 bases lay outside the gene matches. Germline CDR1 reads ENHRY; CDR2 reads SYGVKD. This CDR3 spans 15 amino acids.

The chain recombines TRBV15 with TRBJ2-5; the match to TRBD2 covers 8 bases. The end of the DNA is better explained by TRBJ2-7, so the J call may be wrong. The CDR3 is 13 residues long. Germline V gene lookup returns CDR1 LNHNV and CDR2 YYDKDF (reference sequence). CDR3 DNA sequence: TGTGCCACCAGCAGGCGGGGGGCCTACGAGCAGTACTTC. Amino acids: CATSRRGAYEQYF.

The chain joins TRBV9 to TRBJ2-7; 16 bases are a match to TRBD2. This CDR3 contains 17 residues. Germline trimming cut 0 bases from V and 6 bases from J; bases unmatched to any gene: 6. CDR1 is SGDLS and CDR2 is YYNGEE in the germline V gene. This chain's CDR3 is CASSVDGTSGRAGEQYF. DNA of the CDR3: TGTGCCAGCAGCGTAGACGGGACTAGCGGGAGGGCCGGCGAGCAGTACTTC.

The CDR3 is CASSLGTSGGDTQYF. As DNA, the CDR3 is TGCGCCAGCAGCTTGGGGACGTCGGGAGGAGATACGCAGTATTTT. The rearrangement joins TRBV5-1 to TRBJ2-3; 7 bases are a match to TRBD2. V lost 0 bases to trimming and J lost 5 bases; unmatched junction nucleotides: 6. Germline V gene sequence: CDR1 SGHRS, CDR2 YFSETQ. This CDR3 has 15 residues. The variable domain in full, completed from reference TRBV5-1 and TRBJ2-3, reads KAGVTQTPRYLIKTRGQQVTLSCSPISGHRSVSWYQQTPGQGLQFLFEYFSETQRNKGNFPGRFSGRQFSNSRSEMNVSTLELGDSALYLCASSLGTSGGDTQYFGPGTRLTVL.